The 17 T cell receptor beta chains reported below all come from one sample, sequenced in a study of identical twins. MiXCR was run by TCRdb on the 5' RACE reads, yielding one entry per CDR3 protein. The sample shows fewer than 250,000 distinct CDR3 sequences, 7.5% of them seen only once. These data were also filed under a second study, of yellow fever vaccine responses in identical twins.

Material: CD8+ T cells sorted from blood. The receptors come from a woman aged 18 to 35 in good health.

J is TRBJ1-1 and V is TRBV6-1; possible D gene TRBD1, 6 bases. Germline CDR1 and CDR2: MNHNS and SASEGT. The CDR3 contains 13 residues. Trimming took off 3 bases at V and 3 bases at J, with 8 bases between the two ends. The CDR3 reads CASSEGAHTEAFF. CDR3 coding DNA: TGTGCCAGCAGTGAGGGGGCGCACACTGAAGCTTTCTTT.

This clonotype occurred many times. The rearrangement uses TRBV5-1 and TRBJ2-7, with unresolved D. The CDR3 length is 12 residues. V lost 7 bases and J lost 2, with 10 bases in between. Per germline, CDR1 SGHRS and CDR2 YFSETQ. The CDR3 region has the DNA TGCGCCAGCCCAGGACGGACCTACGAGCAGTACGTC. This sequence encodes CASPGRTYEQYV.

A few counts support this clonotype. The chain is built from TRBV28 and TRBJ2-3; possibly TRBD1 for D (6 bases). In germline, CDR1 is MDHEN, CDR2 SYDVKM. Trimming pared 1 base from V and 0 bases from J, leaving 20 bases between. This CDR3 comprises 19 residues. CDR3: CASSLSQNIDRRSTDTQYF. The CDR3 DNA sequence: TGTGCCAGCAGTTTATCCCAAAACATAGACAGGCGGAGCACAGATACGCAGTATTTT.

This clonotype has a count of ten or more. The chain is built from TRBV4-1 and TRBJ2-1, with TRBD2 identical over 10 bases. The germline V gene encodes CDR1 MGHRA and CDR2 YSYEKL. J was trimmed by 4 bases and V by 1 base; bases with no gene match: 1. This CDR3 is built from 15 residues. CDR3 bases: TGCGCCAGCAGCCAAGTAGCGGGGGGTTACAATGAGCAGTTCTTC. Residues: CASSQVAGGYNEQFF.

About this clonotype itself: A much larger clone sits a single nucleotide away, making a read error possible. The missing conserved phenylalanine or tryptophan at the end of this CDR3 makes a read error likely. The rearrangement joins TRBV3-1 to TRBJ2-7; the D is unclear. The CDR3 has 12 residues. Deletions cut 4 bases from V and 4 bases from J, with 8 bases between. From germline, CDR1 is LGHDT and CDR2 YNNKEL (reference sequence). The CDR3 region has the DNA TGTGCCAGCAGCCTCGTCGAATACGAGCAGTACATC. It translates to CASSLVEYEQYI.

This clonotype was seen at least ten times. The chain joins TRBV5-1 to TRBJ2-1, with 9 bases identical to TRBD1. The CDR3 is 15 amino acids. CDR1 and CDR2 (germline): SGHRS, YFSETQ. V shed 2 bases, J shed 4 bases, and the junction held 4 bases outside the gene matches. The CDR3 here is CASSLGTGRYNEQFF. For the CDR3, the DNA is TGCGCCAGCAGCTTAGGGACAGGGAGATACAATGAGCAGTTCTTC.

This chain uses TRBV25-1 with TRBJ2-6, with D possibly matching TRBD2 (5 bases). The germline gives CDR1 MGHDK, CDR2 SYGVNS. Trimming pared 4 bases from V and 0 bases from J, leaving 7 bases between. The CDR3 sequence is 15 residues long. The CDR3 DNA sequence: TGTGCCAGCAGTGGGAGCGGCTCTGGGGCCAACGTCCTGACTTTC. Translating gives CASSGSGSGANVLTF.

This clonotype occurred many times. The chain is built from TRBV12-3 or TRBV12-4 and TRBJ1-6; D is unclear. V lost 5 bases, J lost 0 bases, and 11 bases lay in between. The CDR3 spans 16 residues. In DNA form, the CDR3 reads TGTGCCAGCAGTCTGGACCCTAGCTCCTATAATTCACCCCTCCACTTT. This sequence encodes CASSLDPSSYNSPLHF.

This clonotype was counted between two and nine times. The chain couples TRBV29-1 to TRBJ1-1, with D tentatively TRBD1 (6 bases). Trimming stripped 1 base from V and 3 bases from J, with 15 bases between. The CDR3 spans 15 residues. Germline CDR1 reads SQVTM; CDR2 reads ANQGSEA. CDR3 amino acids: CSVEGNTGRYTEAFF. The CDR3 nucleotides read TGCAGCGTTGAAGGAAACACAGGGCGGTACACTGAAGCTTTCTTT.

The rearrangement links TRBV6-5 to TRBJ2-3, with unresolved D. V was clipped by 6 bases and J by 2 bases, with 15 bases between them. The CDR3 totals 15 residues. CDR1 is MNHEY and CDR2 is SVGAGI in the germline V gene. DNA of the CDR3: TGTGCCAGCAGGTACACCTCTTCTATCACAGATACGCAGTATTTT. Its translation: CASRYTSSITDTQYF.

The chain is built from TRBV24-1 and TRBJ2-3; D is unclear. V was pared by 3 bases and J by 0 bases, with 18 bases between. Per the germline V gene, CDR1 is KGHDR and CDR2 is SFDVKD. This CDR3 region has 18 residues. Written as DNA, the CDR3 is TGTGCCACCAGTGATCCTGCAGTGGGCTCTTATAGCACAGATACGCAGTATTTT. Translation gives CATSDPAVGSYSTDTQYF.

J is TRBJ2-7 and V is TRBV11-2, with 8 bases aligning to TRBD2. The length of the CDR3 is 14 residues. From germline, CDR1 is SGHAT and CDR2 FQNNGV. Losses at the gene ends were 6 bases for V and 3 bases for J; bases not matched to a gene: 7. The CDR3: CASRRGGASYEQYF. CDR3 bases: TGTGCCAGCAGACGGGGGGGGGCTAGCTACGAGCAGTACTTC.

This clonotype appeared many times. The chain employs TRBV6-5 and TRBJ2-1, with a possible D match to TRBD2 (6 bases). V lost 1 base and J lost 0, with 16 bases in between. CDR3 length: 18 amino acids. Germline CDR1 is MNHEY and CDR2 is SVGAGI. The CDR3 DNA is TGTGCCAGCAGTTACTGGAAAGCGGGCTCGAGCTCCTACAATGAGCAGTTCTTC. It translates to CASSYWKAGSSSYNEQFF.

This clonotype was observed at least ten times. This sequence joins TRBV27 and TRBJ1-2; 7 positions agree with TRBD1. Trimming took 5 bases from V and 2 from J; bases not matched to a gene: 11. Germline values: CDR1 MNHEY, CDR2 SMNVEV (reference sequence). The CDR3 spans 16 residues. The CDR3 region has the DNA TGTGCCAGCAGTGCCTCGTCCGGGACAGCCAACTATGGCTACACCTTC. The encoded protein is CASSASSGTANYGYTF.

This clonotype showed up just a few times. The rearrangement uses TRBV7-9 and TRBJ2-2; no clear D gene. This CDR3 is 13 amino acids long. The germline V and J ends were trimmed by 5 bases and 5 bases, with 9 bases remaining between them. The V gene's germline CDR1 is SEHNR and CDR2 FQNEAQ (reference sequence). The CDR3 bases are TGTGCCAGCAGCCCGACCGTTACCGGGGAGCTGTTTTTT. Translating gives CASSPTVTGELFF. Looking up the rest from reference TRBV7-9 and TRBJ2-2 gives the full variable domain: DTGVSQNPRHKITKRGQNVTFRCDPISEHNRLYWYRQTLGQGPEFLTYFQNEAQLEKSRLLSDRFSAERPKGSFSTLEIQRTEQGDSAMYLCASSPTVTGELFFGEGSRLTVL.

This clonotype was counted at least ten times. The chain carries TRBV11-2 and TRBJ2-1, with TRBD2 matching over 9 bases. Germline values: CDR1 SGHAT, CDR2 FQNNGV. CDR3 size: 15 residues. The V and J ends lost 3 bases and 7 bases, in that order; junction bases with no gene match: 7. The CDR3 reads CASSFSGGKLNEQFF. The CDR3 region has the DNA TGTGCCAGCAGCTTTAGCGGGGGTAAACTAAATGAGCAGTTCTTC.

With respect to this clonotype: A read error may produce the germline difference seen at one junction end. The CDR3 DNA reads TGCAGCGGGGACAGGGCCCACACTGAAGATTTCTTT. It translates to CSGDRAHTEDFF. The chain combines TRBV29-1 with TRBJ1-1; 9 nucleotides align to TRBD1. Per the germline V gene, CDR1 is SQVTM and CDR2 is ANQGSEA. The CDR3 totals 12 residues.